These 4 T cell receptor beta chains came from one sample sequenced in a study of long-term antiretroviral therapy in people with HIV. Version v3.0 of the immunoSEQ assay was performed at survey level. Clones were sequenced by immunoSEQ multiplex PCR, and TCRdb holds only the in-frame ones, with some missing. The data show 15,000 to 20,000 clones, roughly nine tenths seen once. The sample in question was unsorted PBMCs, obtained 0.3 years after starting antiretroviral therapy. These receptor sequences come from a man aged 55 to 70 with HIV.

The chain is built from TRBV13 and TRBJ2-1; 12 positions match TRBD2. CDR3 length: 15 amino acids. Losses at the gene ends were 4 bases for V and 6 bases for J; bases not matched to a gene: 4. Germline V gene data show CDR1 as PRHDT and CDR2 as FYEKMQ (reference sequence). In DNA, the CDR3 is TGTGCCAGCAGCTATCGACTAGCGGGAGTCAATGAGCAGTTCTTC. Its protein is CASSYRLAGVNEQFF. The entire variable domain, with the rest obtained from reference TRBV13 and TRBJ2-1, is as follows: AAGVIQSPRHLIKEKRETATLKCYPIPRHDTVYWYQQGPGQDPQFLISFYEKMQSDKGSIPDRFSAQQFSDYHSELNMSSLELGDSALYFCASSYRLAGVNEQFFGPGTRLTVL.

This rearrangement joins TRBV5-1 to TRBJ2-3; D is uncertain. The CDR3 is made up of 15 amino acids. Trimming removed 1 base from V and 2 bases from J, with 11 bases in between. Germline lookup yields CDR1 SGHRS and CDR2 YFSETQ. DNA of the CDR3: TGCGCCAGCAGCTTGTATATAGGGTCCACAGATACGCAGTATTTT. Protein product: CASSLYIGSTDTQYF. The full variable domain, with the rest looked up from reference TRBV5-1 and TRBJ2-3, is KAGVTQTPRYLIKTRGQQVTLSCSPISGHRSVSWYQQTPGQGLQFLFEYFSETQRNKGNFPGRFSGRQFSNSRSEMNVSTLELGDSALYLCASSLYIGSTDTQYFGPGTRLTVL.

The V call is TRBV10-3, the J call TRBJ2-3; 7 nucleotides align to TRBD2. The germline V gene has CDR1 ENHRY and CDR2 SYGVKD. The V segment lost 2 bases and the J segment 14 bases; nucleotides outside the gene matches: 10. CDR3 length: 13 residues. The CDR3 DNA follows: TGTGCCATCAGTGAGGACCCGGGGGGAGTTTTGTATTTT. Its protein product is CAISEDPGGVLYF.

This chain links TRBV18 with TRBJ1-4; D call uncertain. The CDR3 extends over 13 amino acids. Germline lookup yields CDR1 KGHSH and CDR2 LQKENI. Between the trimmed V and J ends, which lost 4 bases and 3 bases, there was a span of 6 bases. The CDR3 DNA follows: TGTGCCAGCTCACGCGGGGCTAATGAAAAACTGTTTTTT. This codes for CASSRGANEKLFF.